Below are 8 T cell receptor beta chains sequenced from a single sample in a study of T cell changes during pregnancy in multiple sclerosis. Sequencing used immunoSEQ multiplex PCR; TCRdb keeps in-frame clones, though not all of them. Of approximately 68,000 clones in the sample, roughly 89% were seen once. The input for sequencing was peripheral blood, taken in the third trimester of pregnancy. The source is a female donor in good health, enrolled as a control in a pregnancy study.

J is TRBJ1-2 and V is TRBV30; TRBD1 aligns across 7 bases. CDR3 length equals 13 residues. Unmatched junction bases numbered 10, after V lost 4 bases and J lost 8 bases. The germline gives CDR1 GTSNPN, CDR2 SVGIG (reference sequence). CDR3 sequence reads: CAWTRTGLEGYTF. CDR3 sequence (DNA): TGTGCCTGGACTCGGACAGGCCTTGAGGGCTACACCTTC.

V gene TRBV6-1 combines with J gene TRBJ1-4, with TRBD1 matching 12 bases. The CDR3 runs to 19 residues. Trimming removed 4 bases from V and 2 bases from J; junction bases left unmatched: 11. Germline V gene data show CDR1 as MNHNS and CDR2 as SASEGT. The chain's CDR3 is CASSGARDRGPFTNEKLFF. The CDR3 DNA reads TGTGCCAGCAGTGGGGCCCGGGACAGGGGGCCATTTACTAATGAAAAACTGTTTTTT.

The J gene is TRBJ1-1, the V gene TRBV18; 9 bases match TRBD1. V trimming: 4 bases; J trimming: 5 bases; junction bases outside the gene matches: 2. This CDR3 comprises 13 residues. CDR1 KGHSH and CDR2 LQKENI come from the germline V gene. The CDR3 here is CASSLDRGTEAFF. For the CDR3, the DNA is TGTGCCAGCTCACTCGACAGGGGGACTGAAGCTTTCTTT.

The genes are TRBV10-1 and TRBJ2-1, with TRBD2 matching over 8 bases. Germline values: CDR1 WNHNN, CDR2 SYGVQD (reference sequence). The CDR3 totals 15 residues. With 3 bases clipped from V and 6 bases from J, the junction kept 7 bases outside the gene matches. CDR3 nucleotides: TGCGCCAGCAGTGATAGGGCTAGCGGGCTCAATGAGCAGTTCTTC. Translated: CASSDRASGLNEQFF.

The chain combines TRBV28 with TRBJ2-3, with D possibly matching TRBD1 (5 bases). The CDR3 is 15 amino acids. The V end lost 7 bases, the J end lost 2 bases, and 16 bases lay between the germline ends. The V gene's germline CDR1 is MDHEN and CDR2 SYDVKM. CDR3 bases: TGTGCCAGCACCCTGGGGCGGATCTTCACAGATACGCAGTATTTT. Translation gives CASTLGRIFTDTQYF.

The chain joins TRBV10-3 to TRBJ2-2; 9 positions agree with TRBD1. V lost 6 bases to trimming and J lost 4 bases; unmatched junction nucleotides: 6. The CDR3 is made up of 15 amino acids. Germline V gene sequence: CDR1 ENHRY, CDR2 SYGVKD. CDR3 nucleotides: TGTGCCATCAGCCGACCGGACAGGGGCACCGGGGAGCTGTTTTTT. Translation gives CAISRPDRGTGELFF.

The gene calls are TRBV7-9 and TRBJ1-2; D is uncertain. The ends were cut back, 2 bases at V and 4 bases at J, with 11 bases in the middle. The CDR3 extends over 14 amino acids. Germline V CDR1 and CDR2: SEHNR, FQNEAQ (reference sequence). CDR3 DNA: TGTGCCAGCAGCTTACCCCAGGCCCCCTATGGCTACACCTTC. This translates into CASSLPQAPYGYTF.

The rearrangement joins TRBV27 to TRBJ2-7, with 9 positions matching TRBD1. V shed 6 bases and J 3 bases; nucleotides not matched to a gene: 6. CDR1 and CDR2 from the germline V gene are MNHEY and SMNVEV (reference sequence). The CDR3 is 14 residues long. CDR3 residues: CASSPDRGHYEQYF. Here the CDR3 DNA reads TGTGCCAGCAGCCCGGACAGGGGACACTACGAGCAGTACTTC.